This T cell receptor (beta chain) emerged from a study of regulatory T cells in long-lasting Graves disease. Study background: Antithyroid drug use was under 3 months in newly diagnosed Graves' patients.

This clonotype was seen at least ten times. In building TCR beta libraries, iRepertoire HTBI primers were used together with Arm-PCR of CDR3 regions. Original processing notes: Among the samples, around 61 TRBV and around 15 TRBJ segments were identified. TCRdb redid the calling of the multiplex PCR reads with MiXCR, one entry per CDR3 protein. The V and J calls shown here were made by TCRdb, not taken from the authors' results. The data show around 480,000 distinct CDR3 sequences, more than 15% seen once. Noted time point: newly diagnosed GD, antithyroid drugs for less than 3 months. PBMC RNA served as the TCR library source. Germline CDR1 reads SGHRS; CDR2 reads YFSETQ. The CDR3 length is 14 residues. Trimming removed 0 bases from V and 6 bases from J, with 11 bases in between. The sample was also linked to a second study, of T cells in Graves' hyperthyroidism and ophthalmopathy. From that study: When the TCR CDR3 underwent first-round RT-PCR, the HTBI primer set was used.

The chain employs TRBV5-1 and TRBJ2-3; D is unclear. Specimen: peripheral blood mononuclear cells (PBMCs), collected at new diagnosis, from a patient treated with antithyroid drugs. The receptor's source is a woman aged 35-65 years with Graves disease. CDR3 bases: TGCGCCAGCAGCTTGGAACAAAGATGGGATACGCAGTATTTT. This gives the protein CASSLEQRWDTQYF. The whole variable domain, remainder taken from reference TRBV5-1 and TRBJ2-3, is KAGVTQTPRYLIKTRGQQVTLSCSPISGHRSVSWYQQTPGQGLQFLFEYFSETQRNKGNFPGRFSGRQFSNSRSEMNVSTLELGDSALYLCASSLEQRWDTQYFGPGTRLTVL.